A selection of T cell receptor beta chains follows, all from one sample in a study of CD8+CD57+ T cells in acquired aplastic anemia. TCRdb ran MiXCR on the reads and lists one entry per CDR3 protein. Among about 110,000 distinct CDR3 sequences listed, about half were seen once. The sample was sorted CD4+, CD8+, or CD8+CD57+ T cells (not recorded which) from PBMCs. These TCRs come from a human donor in good health, serving as a control. CDR3s leave out the opening cysteine and the closing phenylalanine or tryptophan.

v_gene,j_gene,len,CDR3aa
TRBV10-1,TRBJ2-7,13,ASSESAGESYEQY
TRBV15,TRBJ2-7,10,ATSRDSYEQY
TRBV7-8,TRBJ2-1,12,ARSSSGGLHAQF
TRBV6-5,TRBJ1-2,15,ASSSVGSGTGVYGYT
TRBV25-1,TRBJ2-7,11,ASSGVSGGEQY
TRBV7-8,TRBJ2-5,13,ASSLGTSGVETQY
TRBV9,TRBJ2-1,15,ASSEEVAGGSYNEQF
TRBV19,TRBJ1-1,13,ASSMSQRGNTEAF
TRBV6-4,TRBJ2-1,14,ASSDSSGGRTNEQF
TRBV5-4,TRBJ1-6,10,ASSSNTSPLH
TRBV20-1,TRBJ2-7,11,SARDTEAYEQY
TRBV6-5,TRBJ2-2,13,ASSYGTGNTGELF
TRBV20-1,TRBJ1-1,13,SARVGETLYTEAF
TRBV7-3,TRBJ1-5,11,ASSLVSNQPQH
TRBV4-1,TRBJ1-1,9,ASSQEGKAF
TRBV5-1,TRBJ2-1,15,ASSPGTGVSGGNEQF
TRBV6-2/TRBV6-3,TRBJ2-7,11,ASSYDRQYEQY
TRBV20-1,TRBJ1-2,11,SASDRASYGYT
TRBV19,TRBJ2-7,12,ASSIAGQTYEQY
TRBV7-6,TRBJ2-3,15,ASSGGLAGASTDTQY
TRBV2,TRBJ2-5,10,ASSETVETQY
TRBV24-1,TRBJ2-7,14,ATSEPPGQGAYEQY
TRBV7-9,TRBJ2-7,10,ASAFLGNEQY
TRBV20-1,TRBJ1-4,13,SASSGPQGNEKLF
TRBV20-1,TRBJ1-2,9,SVRAGKGYT
TRBV20-1,TRBJ1-1,13,SAWDRGIPDTEAF
TRBV7-3,TRBJ1-3,12,ASSSHTGMATIY
TRBV6-1,TRBJ2-7,11,ASSLTGIYEQY
TRBV9,TRBJ1-2,14,ASSARRTGRAYGYT
TRBV20-1,TRBJ2-7,13,SARGKLTRAYEQY
TRBV15,TRBJ2-7,11,ATSRVTLDEQY
TRBV7-8,TRBJ2-7,12,ASSEEGSAYEQY
TRBV15,TRBJ2-1,13,ATSTLMVGLSRRF
TRBV9,TRBJ1-1,11,ASSETGATEAF
TRBV4-2,TRBJ2-5,16,ASRSTGTSGGAGETQY
TRBV5-5,TRBJ2-2,14,ASSLAMGGNTGELF
TRBV4-3,TRBJ2-7,13,ASSQDAYRNYEQY
TRBV4-2,TRBJ2-7,14,ASSQERSFGEYEQH
TRBV19,TRBJ1-5,11,ASSSTGNQPQH
TRBV20-1,TRBJ2-1,14,SARGLGLAGGYEQF
TRBV25-1,TRBJ1-6,14,ASNPPEVPRNSPLH
TRBV20-1,TRBJ2-1,10,SAIRGHNEQF
TRBV7-8,TRBJ1-1,15,ASSFRSAAQANTEAF
TRBV27,TRBJ1-4,8,ASGGEKLF
TRBV6-5,TRBJ1-6,15,ASSYPPDRAANSPLH
TRBV7-6,TRBJ2-5,11,ASSLGRQETQY
TRBV24-1,TRBJ1-2,14,ATSDSGTGHSIGYT
TRBV7-9,TRBJ2-3,9,ASSFPDTQY
TRBV15,TRBJ1-6,11,ATSRDFNSPLH
TRBV7-2,TRBJ2-5,10,ATGQGGETQY
TRBV27,TRBJ1-6,14,ASSLTGSSYNSPLH
TRBV12-3/TRBV12-4,TRBJ1-4,14,ASSLRRTGANEKLF